The sample holds a few counts of the clone carrying this TCR beta chain. The target antigen is unknown. These data belong to a study of cytomegalovirus exposure and HLA in healthy donors. This PCR relied on a set of 60 Vbeta primers and 13 Jbeta primers. Profiling relied on immunoSEQ multiplex PCR, and the TCRdb table lists in-frame clones only, not all of them. The sample lists about 190,000 clones; over 70% were seen once. Notes on the study in general: Reportedly, diagnosis of cytomegalovirus status by the classifier showed high specificity and sensitivity. The authors later found TCR association rates varying by HLA locus, with DRB1 most and HLA-C fewest. A later analysis linked a missense variant in DCLRE1C to the trimming of TCR beta V and J genes.

The CDR3 has 17 amino acids. Germline V lookup: CDR1 LNHNV, CDR2 YYDKDF (reference sequence). Trimming pared 0 bases from V and 6 bases from J, leaving 21 bases between. Sequenced material: PBMCs. The rearrangement uses TRBV15 and TRBJ2-7; D may be TRBD2 (6 bases). The sequence came from a young woman in good health and CMV-seropositive. Here the CDR3 reads CATSRDKREDPYLEQYF. CDR3 bases: TGTGCCACCAGCAGAGATAAGAGGGAGGACCCCTATCTCGAGCAGTACTTC.